A selection of T cell receptor beta chains follows, all from one sample in a study of T cells of healthy individuals. MiXCR, applied by TCRdb to the 5' RACE reads, yields one record per CDR3 protein. This table holds tens of thousands of distinct CDR3 sequences, roughly 14% found once. The source of these receptors is a human donor in good health. CDR3s leave out the opening cysteine and the closing phenylalanine or tryptophan. The listing skips clone size in some rows; elsewhere it reads once, few, many or a size class.

TRBJ1-2 | NA | TRBV7-9 | ASTVGQTNYGYT
TRBJ2-2 | many | TRBV13 | ASSGQGSTGELF
TRBJ2-3 | NA | TRBV7-3 | ASSTRHRLTDTQY
TRBJ1-3 | many | TRBV25-1 | ASSDSPDRGLD
TRBJ1-4 | many | TRBV7-9 | ASSSGTGVVEKLF
TRBJ2-7 | many | TRBV20-1 | SAPGLAASHEQY
TRBJ2-5 | few | TRBV7-9 | ASSLIGTGGGETQY
TRBJ2-1 | NA | TRBV27 | ASRTSGGSPYNEQF
TRBJ2-2 | many | TRBV5-1 | ASSLEGLANGELF
TRBJ2-5 | few | TRBV7-9 | ASSLGGQGVQQETQY
TRBJ2-1 | many | TRBV3-1 | ASSPFRSGNNEQF
TRBJ2-3 | NA | TRBV3-1 | ASSQDSPGELGGTDTQY
TRBJ1-4 | NA | TRBV5-1 | ASSLEGTVDEKLF
TRBJ2-5 | few | TRBV6-1 | ASKPSVAETQY
TRBJ2-6 | few | TRBV7-9 | ASGTPSGANVLT
TRBJ2-1 | NA | TRBV29-1 | SVPPRPTSGRPYNEQF
TRBJ2-5 | NA | TRBV7-2 | ASSLQGSRGETQY
TRBJ2-7 | NA | TRBV5-1 | ASSLDRVGEQY
TRBJ1-5 | NA | TRBV7-9 | ASSLDGWGQPQH
TRBJ1-1 | few | TRBV5-1 | ASSLTGQNTEAF
TRBJ1-1 | NA | TRBV29-1 | SGERTMNTEAF
TRBJ2-3 | few | TRBV5-1 | ASSSASGTWADTQY
TRBJ2-6 | NA | TRBV3-1 | ASGGQVSGANVLT
TRBJ1-1 | many | TRBV20-1 | SAENWPEAF
TRBJ2-2 | many | TRBV4-1 | ASSPQGVGPGTGELF
TRBJ1-1 | many | TRBV12-3/TRBV12-4 | ASTYLGQGPDF
TRBJ2-2 | few | TRBV11-1 | ASSRTGPTGELF
TRBJ2-1 | NA | TRBV29-1 | SVEGYNEQF
TRBJ2-7 | many | TRBV7-2 | ASSSDRGFYEQY
TRBJ1-1 | NA | TRBV6-2/TRBV6-3 | ASSYSPEPNTEAF
TRBJ1-4 | many | TRBV23-1 | ASSPRKKDRGNEKLF
TRBJ2-2 | few | TRBV20-1 | SARQVPGELF
TRBJ2-7 | many | TRBV20-1 | SAARDFNSYEQY
TRBJ1-1 | few | TRBV20-1 | SARGRTTSKNTEAF
TRBJ2-7 | few | TRBV27 | ASSLEPSDGVYEQY
TRBJ1-3 | NA | TRBV7-8 | ASSLEDDRGNTIY
TRBJ1-5 | many | TRBV23-1 | ASSLFTTGTTGNQPQH
TRBJ2-7 | few | TRBV4-1 | ASSPNSRASYEQY
TRBJ2-4 | many | TRBV9 | ASSPYFSRGKNIQY
TRBJ2-5 | NA | TRBV5-6 | ASSLVGEETQY
TRBJ2-5 | many | TRBV25-1 | ASKPSGGQETQY
TRBJ1-4 | few | TRBV7-2 | ASSLTQTNEKLF
TRBJ2-1 | many | TRBV6-4 | ASSLGGGRSYNEQF
TRBJ2-5 | many | TRBV12-3/TRBV12-4 | ASSFGLAGNAETQY
TRBJ2-3 | many | TRBV11-2 | ASSLGGGTDTQY
TRBJ2-4 | many | TRBV12-3/TRBV12-4 | ASRGGTGSAKNIQY